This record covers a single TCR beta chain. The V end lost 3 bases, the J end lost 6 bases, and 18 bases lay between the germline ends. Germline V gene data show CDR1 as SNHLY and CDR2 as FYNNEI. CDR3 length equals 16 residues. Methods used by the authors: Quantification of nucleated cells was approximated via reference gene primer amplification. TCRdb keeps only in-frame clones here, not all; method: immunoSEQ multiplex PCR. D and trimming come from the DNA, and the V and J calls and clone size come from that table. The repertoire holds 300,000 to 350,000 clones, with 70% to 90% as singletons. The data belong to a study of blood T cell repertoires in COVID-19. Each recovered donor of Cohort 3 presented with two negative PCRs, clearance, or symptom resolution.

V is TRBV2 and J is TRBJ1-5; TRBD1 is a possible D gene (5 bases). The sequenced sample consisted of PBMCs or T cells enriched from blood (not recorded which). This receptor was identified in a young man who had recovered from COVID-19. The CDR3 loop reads CASSDPVGGMGQPQHF. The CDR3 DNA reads TGTGCCAGCAGTGACCCAGTTGGGGGGATGGGTCAGCCCCAGCATTTT.